This T cell receptor (beta chain) was sequenced in a study of blood T cell repertoires in COVID-19. The V gene lost 4 bases and the J gene lost 10 bases, with 11 bases spanning the gap. Germline lookup yields CDR1 SGHTA and CDR2 FQGTGA. The CDR3 has 13 amino acids. Sequencing used immunoSEQ multiplex PCR; TCRdb keeps in-frame clones, though not all of them. The repertoire holds 150,000 to 180,000 clones, roughly 85% seen once, with 8.3% in the top ten. The sequencing input was peripheral blood. The origin of this receptor is an older woman with COVID-19, enrolled during active disease. The chain carries TRBV7-3 and TRBJ1-6; D is perhaps TRBD1 (6 bases). Here the CDR3 reads CASSSGQISPLHF. The CDR3 DNA reads TGTGCCAGCAGCTCGGGACAAATCTCACCCCTCCACTTT.